This T cell receptor (beta chain) was retrieved from a study of blood T cell repertoires in COVID-19. In the study overall: Nucleic acid was either cDNA or gDNA, and it came from T cells, B-cell-depleted T cells, or PBMCs.

Authors' processing steps: Amplification from reference gene primers served as the basis for estimated nucleated cell counts. Some clones are missing from TCRdb's copy, which holds only in-frame ones; the method was immunoSEQ multiplex PCR. V and J calls and clone size are given by that table; D and trimming were obtained from the DNA. The data contain tens of thousands of clones, around 86% of them singletons. This clone was seen once. This CDR3 comprises 14 residues. V was cut by 5 bases and J by 0 bases, with 8 bases left in between. CDR1 and CDR2 (germline): MGHRA, YSYEKL. The sequence was collected from a human donor in a cohort sampled during active COVID-19. Sample: peripheral blood. V and J are TRBV4-1 and TRBJ2-1; D perhaps matches TRBD2 (5 bases). Here the CDR3 DNA reads TGCGCCAGCAGCACTAGGAGCTCCTACAATGAGCAGTTCTTC. It is translated as CASSTRSSYNEQFF.